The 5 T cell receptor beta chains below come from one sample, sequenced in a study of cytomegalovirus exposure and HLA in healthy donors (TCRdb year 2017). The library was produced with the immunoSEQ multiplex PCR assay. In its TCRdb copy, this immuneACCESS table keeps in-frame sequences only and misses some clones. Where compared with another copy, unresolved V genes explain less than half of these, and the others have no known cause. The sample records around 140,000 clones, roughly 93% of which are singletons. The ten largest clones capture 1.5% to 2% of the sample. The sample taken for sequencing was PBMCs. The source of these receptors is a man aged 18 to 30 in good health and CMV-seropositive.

Here the CDR3 DNA reads TGTGCCAGTACCCCCGGGACTAGCGGGTGGGGGCGAGAGACCCAGTACTTC. This codes for CASTPGTSGWGRETQYF. This chain uses TRBV19 with TRBJ2-5; 12 bases fit TRBD2. With V trimmed by 7 bases and J by 4 bases, 13 bases remained unmatched. The CDR3 extends over 17 amino acids. Germline assignment: CDR1 LNHDA and CDR2 SQIVND (reference sequence).

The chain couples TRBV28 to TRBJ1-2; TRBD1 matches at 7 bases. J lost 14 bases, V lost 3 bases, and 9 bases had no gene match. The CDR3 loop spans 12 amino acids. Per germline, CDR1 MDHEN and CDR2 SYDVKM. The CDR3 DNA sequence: TGTGCCAGCAGTTTTGACAGGGCATCGGGGACCTTC. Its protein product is CASSFDRASGTF.

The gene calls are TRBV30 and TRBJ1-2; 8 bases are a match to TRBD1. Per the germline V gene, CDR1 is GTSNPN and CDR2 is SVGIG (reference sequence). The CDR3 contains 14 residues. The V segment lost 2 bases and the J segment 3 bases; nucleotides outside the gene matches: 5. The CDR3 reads CAWSKPGGDYGYTF. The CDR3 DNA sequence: TGTGCCTGGAGTAAACCAGGGGGCGACTATGGCTACACCTTC.

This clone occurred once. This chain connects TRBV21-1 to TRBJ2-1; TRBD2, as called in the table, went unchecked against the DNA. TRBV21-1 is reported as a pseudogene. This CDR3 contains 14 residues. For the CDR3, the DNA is TGTGCCAGCAGCAAATGTGAGGGATACAATGAGCAGTTCTTC. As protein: CASSKCEGYNEQFF.

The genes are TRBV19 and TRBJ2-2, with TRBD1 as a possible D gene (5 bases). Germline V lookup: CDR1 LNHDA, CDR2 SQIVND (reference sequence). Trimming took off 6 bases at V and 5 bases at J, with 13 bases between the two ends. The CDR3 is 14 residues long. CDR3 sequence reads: CASRVQGGTGELFF. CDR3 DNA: TGTGCCAGTAGAGTCCAGGGTGGTACCGGGGAGCTGTTTTTT.